The sequence of this T cell receptor (beta chain) was determined in a study of OX40 agonist ivuxolimab in advanced cancers. Broader study findings: Certain nonresponding patients likewise had low normalized T-cell clonal expansion. Compared with CD4+, CD8+ T cells on average had more expanded clones.

Assay used: immunoSEQ multiplex PCR; TCRdb lists only in-frame clones, some missing. Altogether about 55,000 clones are present, approximately 85% being singletons, with the ten largest covering about 1.2%. The germline V gene encodes CDR1 SNHLY and CDR2 FYNNEI. V was shortened by 4 bases and J by 3 bases, with 4 bases between the two germline ends. This CDR3 region has 12 residues. Turning to this clone: Its antigen is currently unknown.

This material consisted of CD4+ or CD8+ T cells sorted from blood, taken in a trial of the OX40 agonist ivuxolimab. The receptor's source is an adult with an advanced solid tumor such as melanoma, head and neck, liver or kidney cancer. The V and J genes are TRBV2 and TRBJ1-5; D is undetermined. The CDR3 region has the DNA TGTGCCAGCAGTGGACCCAATCAGCCCCAGCATTTT. Translation gives CASSGPNQPQHF.